The 24 T cell receptor beta chains listed next were all sequenced from one sample in a study of T cell responses to AZD1222 COVID-19 vaccine listed by TCRdb under 2021. Libraries were built with the immunoSEQ multiplex PCR assay. This immuneACCESS table, as held by TCRdb, lists in-frame sequences with V and J called but not all clones. Of the missing ones, under half trace to an unresolved V gene in checked studies; the others have no known cause. The sample table lists about 170,000 clones, 90% of them with a count of one. Approximately 1.6% of the sample belongs to the ten largest clones. Explained via the paper, the time point label denotes: baseline before first vaccination. The specimen comprised peripheral blood, sampled on day 0 of AZD1222 vaccination. Receptors were obtained from an adult in good health.

The chain carries TRBV19 and TRBJ1-6, with TRBD1 matching over 7 bases. Germline V gene data show CDR1 as LNHDA and CDR2 as SQIVND (reference sequence). This CDR3 is built from 16 residues. Trimming cost V 1 base and J 7 bases; bases outside gene matches: 7. CDR3 in amino acids: CASSIGWDSWNSPLHF. Here the CDR3 DNA reads TGTGCCAGTAGTATAGGGTGGGACAGCTGGAATTCACCCCTCCACTTT.

J is TRBJ2-3 and V is TRBV28; D gene unclear. Trimming left V 6 bases short and J 2 bases short, with 15 bases between. Germline-derived CDR1 and CDR2 are MDHEN and SYDVKM. CDR3 length: 15 amino acids. CDR3 DNA sequence: TGTGCCAGCAGCGCCCCGTCAGCCCTCACAGATACGCAGTATTTT. The encoded protein is CASSAPSALTDTQYF.

The rearrangement links TRBV11-2 to TRBJ2-7; the D gene is possibly TRBD1 (5 bases). Deletions cut 5 bases from V and 7 bases from J, with 9 bases between. Germline loops: CDR1 SGHAT, CDR2 FQNNGV. CDR3 length equals 11 residues. CDR3 protein: CASSPRQEQYF. The CDR3 region has the DNA TGTGCCAGCAGCCCGAGACAGGAGCAGTACTTC.

The chain couples TRBV5-4 to TRBJ2-7, with 7 bases that match TRBD1. The length of the CDR3 is 20 residues. CDR1 and CDR2 from the germline V gene are SGHNT and YYREEE (reference sequence). J was trimmed by 7 bases and V by 4 bases; bases with no gene match: 29. CDR3 sequence: CASSLDGVDVVQGVSREQYF. CDR3 DNA sequence: TGTGCCAGCAGCCTAGATGGGGTAGATGTCGTGCAGGGGGTTTCGAGGGAGCAGTACTTC.

This chain connects TRBV7-2 to TRBJ2-5, with D possibly being TRBD1 (5 bases). With 5 bases removed from V and 4 bases from J, the gap between germline ends came to 17 bases. This CDR3 region has 15 residues. Germline CDR1 reads SGHTA; CDR2 reads FQGNSA. CDR3 bases: TGTGCCAGCAGCCCTTTGTGGGGCACATCAGAGACCCAGTACTTC. Encoded protein: CASSPLWGTSETQYF.

The V gene is TRBV28, the J gene TRBJ2-1, with TRBD2 as a possible D gene (5 bases). The germline gives CDR1 MDHEN, CDR2 SYDVKM. The CDR3 is 15 amino acids. V shed 7 bases and J shed 6 bases, with 19 bases lying between them. The CDR3 DNA reads TGTGCCAGCACCCCGGGGTTGTTGGTTGGCAATGAGCAGTTCTTC. The encoded protein is CASTPGLLVGNEQFF.

V usage is TRBV4-3 and J usage is TRBJ2-3; tentative D call: TRBD2 (7 bases). This CDR3 has 15 residues. Germline V gives CDR1 LGHNA, CDR2 YSLEER. V was cut by 3 bases and J by 2 bases, with 12 bases left in between. CDR3 amino acids: CASSHAGAHTDTQYF. CDR3 sequence (DNA): TGCGCCAGCAGCCATGCGGGGGCCCACACAGATACGCAGTATTTT.

J is TRBJ1-2 and V is TRBV2; D call uncertain. Trimming stripped 1 base from V and 5 bases from J, with 2 bases between. This CDR3 contains 11 residues. Germline CDR1 reads SNHLY; CDR2 reads FYNNEI. The DNA for the CDR3 is TGTGCCAGCAGTGAAGGGTATGGCTACACCTTC. It is translated as CASSEGYGYTF.

V is TRBV3-1 (or the pseudogene TRBV3-2) and J is TRBJ1-1; no reliable D call. This CDR3 region has 14 residues. Germline V gene sequence: CDR1 LGHDT, CDR2 YNNKEL (reference sequence). V lost 4 bases to trimming and J lost 1 base, with 10 bases between them. Here the CDR3 DNA reads TGTGCCAGCAGCCGCCTAGACTCGAACACTGAAGCTTTCTTT. It specifies CASSRLDSNTEAFF.

This chain links TRBV5-4 with TRBJ2-1, with D perhaps given as TRBD1 or TRBD2 (6 bases each). The germline gives CDR1 SGHNT, CDR2 YYREEE (reference sequence). The V end lost 2 bases, the J end lost 6 bases, and 12 bases lay between the germline ends. CDR3 size: 14 residues. The CDR3 here is CASSFLGGFNEQFF. As DNA, the CDR3 is TGTGCCAGCAGCTTTTTAGGGGGGTTCAATGAGCAGTTCTTC.

The sample holds one count of this clone. V gene TRBV7-9 combines with J gene TRBJ1-1; a weak D match, TRBD1 (5 bases). Trimming stripped 3 bases from V and 0 bases from J, with 14 bases between. The germline CDR1 and CDR2 sequences are SEHNR and FQNEAQ (reference sequence). The CDR3 is made up of 16 amino acids. Written as DNA, the CDR3 is TGTGCCAGCAGCTTCGACAGTACCGGGATGAACACTGAAGCTTTCTTT. This encodes CASSFDSTGMNTEAFF.

The chain uses TRBV10-3 and TRBJ2-5; TRBD1 matches at 8 bases. In germline, CDR1 is ENHRY, CDR2 SYGVKD. V was clipped by 3 bases and J by 4 bases; unmatched bases: 10. CDR3 length equals 16 residues. The CDR3 DNA follows: TGTGCCATCAGTGACCCAATGGACAGGGATTCAGAGACCCAGTACTTC. This encodes CAISDPMDRDSETQYF.

The rearrangement uses TRBV6-5 and TRBJ2-3; 11 bases fit TRBD2. CDR1 is MNHEY and CDR2 is SVGAGI in the germline V gene. The junction had 11 bases not matched to a gene; V was cut back by 10 bases and J by 5 bases. CDR3 length equals 15 residues. CDR3 loop: CATSVAGGEGDTQYF. CDR3 bases: TGTGCCACCTCAGTAGCGGGGGGGGAAGGAGATACGCAGTATTTT.

The CDR3 is CASSLGRDYRGGSGYTF. The CDR3 nucleotides are TGCGCCAGCAGCTTGGGTCGGGATTACCGGGGAGGGTCTGGCTACACCTTC. V usage is TRBV5-1 and J usage is TRBJ1-2, with unresolved D. V dropped 0 bases and J dropped 7 bases, with 22 bases sitting between them. The germline gives CDR1 SGHRS, CDR2 YFSETQ. The CDR3 spans 17 residues. Based on the CDR3 plus reference TRBV5-1 and TRBJ1-2, the full variable domain is KAGVTQTPRYLIKTRGQQVTLSCSPISGHRSVSWYQQTPGQGLQFLFEYFSETQRNKGNFPGRFSGRQFSNSRSEMNVSTLELGDSALYLCASSLGRDYRGGSGYTFGSGTRLTVV.

V gene TRBV9 combines with J gene TRBJ2-1; 11 positions match TRBD2. Per germline, CDR1 SGDLS and CDR2 YYNGEE. After removal of 4 bases from V and 4 bases from J, the junction contained 4 bases not matched to a gene. There are 15 residues in the CDR3. The CDR3 DNA reads as TGTGCCAGCAGCCCGGGACTAGCGGATTACAATGAGCAGTTCTTC. The encoded protein is CASSPGLADYNEQFF.

The CDR3: CASSQGDRQYSPLHF. In DNA form, the CDR3 reads TGTGCCAGCAGCCAAGGGGACAGGCAATATTCACCCCTCCACTTT. The chain has TRBV3-1 (or the pseudogene TRBV3-2) and TRBJ1-6, with 8 bases fitting TRBD1. This CDR3 has 15 residues. The germline V gene encodes CDR1 LGHDT and CDR2 YNNKEL (reference sequence). The ends lost 1 base at V and 8 bases at J; junction bases unmatched: 4.

The genes are TRBV11-2 and TRBJ1-1; D is undetermined. Trimming pared 0 bases from V and 6 bases from J, leaving 11 bases between. The CDR3 consists of 14 residues. Germline values: CDR1 SGHAT, CDR2 FQNNGV. CDR3 sequence: CASSLDFRGSEAFF. The DNA of the CDR3 is TGTGCCAGCAGCTTAGATTTCCGGGGATCTGAAGCTTTCTTT.

This sequence joins TRBV5-1 and TRBJ1-2, with 7 bases that match TRBD1. The CDR3 loop spans 14 amino acids. V shed 4 bases, J shed 4 bases, and the junction held 7 bases outside the gene matches. The germline CDR1 and CDR2 sequences are SGHRS and YFSETQ. The CDR3 loop is CASSPLGTAYGYTF. CDR3 nucleotide sequence: TGCGCCAGCAGCCCTCTTGGGACAGCCTATGGCTACACCTTC. The full variable domain, completed using reference TRBV5-1 and TRBJ1-2, is KAGVTQTPRYLIKTRGQQVTLSCSPISGHRSVSWYQQTPGQGLQFLFEYFSETQRNKGNFPGRFSGRQFSNSRSEMNVSTLELGDSALYLCASSPLGTAYGYTFGSGTRLTVV.

This clone was recorded a few times. The J gene is TRBJ1-3, the V gene TRBV11-3, with D unclear. V was pared by 0 bases and J by 0 bases, with 12 bases between. CDR1 is SGHNT and CDR2 is YENEEA in the germline V gene. The CDR3 is 17 amino acids. CDR3: CASSLDWSGYSGNTIYF. CDR3 nucleotides: TGTGCCAGCAGCTTAGATTGGAGCGGTTACTCTGGAAACACCATATATTTT.

The genes are TRBV28 and TRBJ1-1; 8 bases align to TRBD1. CDR1 and CDR2 from the germline V gene are MDHEN and SYDVKM. Trimming at V came to 7 bases and at J to 4 bases, leaving 5 bases not matched to a gene. The CDR3 loop spans 13 amino acids. The CDR3 DNA reads TGTGCCAGCACTCCGGGACAGGCCACTGAAGCTTTCTTT. This gives the protein CASTPGQATEAFF.

The chain combines TRBV7-9 with TRBJ2-2, with D possibly being TRBD2 (6 bases). The CDR3 runs to 18 residues. The germline V and J ends were trimmed by 3 bases and 4 bases, with 21 bases remaining between them. Germline lookup yields CDR1 SEHNR and CDR2 FQNEAQ (reference sequence). The CDR3 nucleotides are TGTGCCAGCAGCTTTAGTTTCATCCCGGGGGATTTCACCGGGGAGCTGTTTTTT. This translates into CASSFSFIPGDFTGELFF.

The rearrangement joins TRBV19 to TRBJ2-3; 7 nucleotides match TRBD2. The germline V gene has CDR1 LNHDA and CDR2 SQIVND (reference sequence). The CDR3 runs 14 residues. V lost 6 bases and J lost 2; bases outside the gene matches: 5. The CDR3 here is CASSPGGNTDTQYF. The CDR3 nucleotides are TGTGCCAGTAGCCCCGGGGGGAACACAGATACGCAGTATTTT.

V and J are TRBV10-3 and TRBJ1-5, with a tentative D call TRBD1 (5 bases). From germline, CDR1 is ENHRY and CDR2 SYGVKD. Trimming took 8 bases from V and 3 from J, leaving 11 bases between them. The CDR3 has 13 residues. CDR3 nucleotides: TGTGCCATCGGAGAACAGGCCAATCAGCCCCAGCATTTT. Amino acids: CAIGEQANQPQHF.

This chain connects TRBV7-9 to TRBJ1-1, with D unclear. The CDR3 runs to 13 residues. V was shortened by 5 bases and J by 0 bases, with 7 bases between the two germline ends. The germline V gene encodes CDR1 SEHNR and CDR2 FQNEAQ (reference sequence). This CDR3 is CASSQGMNTEAFF. CDR3 nucleotide sequence: TGTGCCAGCAGCCAAGGTATGAACACTGAAGCTTTCTTT.